This is a list of T cell receptor beta chains from one sample in a study of vaccination and CD4 T cells after COVID-19. The antigens for these receptors are not known. Via MiXCR, TCRdb re-called the PCR reads, giving one row per CDR3 protein. The top ten hold approximately 42% of the sample, which has under 5,500 distinct CDR3 sequences, approximately 43% seen once. Sequenced material: CD4+ T cells from blood, cultured in vitro. These receptors all come from a human donor who had recovered from COVID-19. Each CDR3 is given with its conserved first and last residue. A D gene is named only where the DNA matches it firmly. The listing skips clone size in some rows; elsewhere it reads once, few, many or a size class.

J	V	D	size	CDR3	DNA
TRBJ1-2	TRBV7-9	-	-	CASSLMALRDKKANYGYTF	TGTGCCAGCAGCTTAATGGCCCTCCGGGACAAGAAAGCTAACTATGGCTACACCTTC
TRBJ2-5	TRBV20-1	-	-	CSARADEETQYF	TGCAGTGCCCGTGCGGACGAAGAGACCCAGTACTTC
TRBJ2-1	TRBV10-3	-	large	CASRADLSSYNEQFF	TGTGCCTCCAGAGCGGACCTTAGCTCCTACAATGAGCAGTTCTTC
TRBJ2-3	TRBV15	-	-	CATSRVAVGDTQYF	TGTGCCACCAGCAGAGTGGCCGTTGGAGATACGCAGTATTTT
TRBJ1-1	TRBV7-9	-	-	CASSFQQGSEAFF	TGTGCCAGCAGCTTTCAACAGGGTAGTGAAGCTTTCTTT
TRBJ2-6	TRBV7-2	-	-	CASSLDRAGANVLTF	TGTGCCAGCAGCTTAGACCGTGCAGGGGCCAACGTCCTGACTTTC
TRBJ2-7	TRBV20-1	-	-	CSARDTVGPHEQYF	TGCAGTGCTAGAGATACCGTTGGCCCCCACGAGCAGTACTTC
TRBJ2-7	TRBV6-1	TRBD1	-	CASSARTGSYEQYF	TGTGCCAGCAGTGCCCGGACAGGATCCTACGAGCAGTACTTC
TRBJ2-5	TRBV20-1	-	few	CSARDLVVTQETQYF	TGCAGTGCTAGAGATTTAGTGGTAACTCAAGAGACCCAGTACTTC
TRBJ2-5	TRBV11-1	-	-	CASSLDYQETQYF	TGTGCCAGCAGCTTGGACTACCAAGAGACCCAGTACTTC
TRBJ1-6	TRBV12-3/TRBV12-4	-	few	CASSVLDGPGSPLHF	TGTGCCAGCAGTGTCCTGGACGGACCTGGTTCACCCCTCCACTTT
TRBJ2-5	TRBV12-3/TRBV12-4	TRBD2	-	CASSLAGATQETRYF	TGTGCCAGCAGTCTAGCGGGGGCGACCCAAGAGACCCGGTACTTC
TRBJ2-5	TRBV7-3	-	few	CASSPTGLQETQYF	TGTGCCAGCAGCCCCACAGGGCTGCAAGAGACCCAGTACTTC
TRBJ2-2	TRBV7-6	TRBD2	-	CASSLSGGAGAGELFF	TGTGCCAGCAGCTTATCTGGAGGAGCGGGAGCCGGGGAGCTGTTTTTT
TRBJ1-2	TRBV2	-	few	CASSEYKRTASGYTF	TGTGCCAGCAGTGAATATAAGAGGACAGCCTCTGGCTACACCTTC
TRBJ1-6	TRBV4-1	-	-	CASSQDLGARSSYNSPLHF	TGCGCCAGCAGCCAAGATCTGGGGGCGCGTTCCTCTTATAATTCACCCCTCCACTTT
TRBJ1-4	TRBV5-4	TRBD1	-	CASSSGTVNEKLFF	TGTGCCAGCAGCTCCGGGACAGTGAATGAAAAACTGTTTTTT
TRBJ1-4	TRBV5-8	-	medium-sized	CASSLGSSGYEKLFF	TGTGCCAGCAGCTTGGGTTCAAGTGGTTACGAAAAACTGTTTTTT
TRBJ2-3	TRBV20-1	TRBD2	few	CSARSTGTSGSSFTDTQYF	TGCAGTGCTAGAAGCACCGGGACTAGCGGGAGTTCTTTCACAGATACGCAGTATTTT
TRBJ2-1	TRBV7-2	-	-	CASSPSLGLGLDNEQFF	TGTGCCAGCAGCCCCTCCTTGGGGCTTGGTTTGGACAATGAGCAGTTCTTC
TRBJ1-1	TRBV7-8	-	-	CASSLGGGTEAFF	TGTGCCAGCAGCTTAGGGGGCGGCACTGAAGCTTTCTTT
TRBJ2-7	TRBV20-1	-	-	CSATRGIRSLEQYF	TGCAGTGCTACGCGAGGAATCCGGTCCCTCGAGCAGTACTTC
TRBJ2-1	TRBV14	-	-	CASSRRGPYNEQFF	TGTGCCAGCAGCCGGAGGGGTCCCTACAATGAGCAGTTCTTC
TRBJ1-5	TRBV7-8	-	-	CASSLETAQPQHF	TGTGCCAGCAGCTTAGAAACGGCCCAGCCCCAGCATTTT
TRBJ1-2	TRBV6-1	-	-	CASSQHGQFYGYTF	TGTGCCAGCAGTCAGCACGGACAGTTCTATGGCTACACCTTC
TRBJ1-6	TRBV3-1	TRBD1	-	CASSRSTGGSSPLHF	TGTGCCAGCAGCCGATCGACAGGGGGGAGTTCACCCCTCCACTTT
TRBJ1-6	TRBV19	-	few	CASSIGQGYNSPLHF	TGTGCCAGTAGTATTGGACAAGGCTATAATTCACCCCTCCACTTT
TRBJ2-3	TRBV6-1	-	-	CASRSIGSPDTQYF	TGTGCCAGCAGGAGTATCGGGAGCCCAGATACGCAGTATTTT
TRBJ2-2	TRBV20-1	-	-	CSARKRDIYTGELFF	TGCAGTGCTAGAAAGAGGGACATCTACACCGGGGAGCTGTTTTTT
TRBJ2-5	TRBV7-6	-	-	CASSLAETQYF	TGTGCCAGCAGCTTAGCCGAGACCCAGTACTTC
TRBJ2-1	TRBV20-1	TRBD2	-	CSARRSSGTSYNEQFF	TGCAGTGCTCGCCGCTCTAGCGGAACCTCCTACAATGAGCAGTTCTTC
TRBJ2-7	TRBV6-1	-	-	CASWGSAYEQYF	TGTGCCAGCTGGGGCAGCGCCTACGAGCAGTACTTC
TRBJ1-4	TRBV6-4	-	-	CASSDTFGGTEKLFF	TGTGCCAGCAGTGATACGTTCGGGGGAACTGAAAAACTGTTTTTT
TRBJ1-1	TRBV6-1	TRBD1	few	CASSLTQGVEAFF	TGTGCCAGCAGCCTGACACAGGGGGTTGAAGCTTTCTTT
TRBJ2-6	TRBV19	TRBD1	-	CASSTTGSSSGANVLTF	TGTGCCAGTAGTACGACAGGGAGTAGCTCTGGGGCCAACGTCCTGACTTTC
TRBJ1-5	TRBV7-3	TRBD1	-	CASPLKGQGTPQPQHF	TGTGCCAGCCCCTTAAAAGGACAGGGGACACCTCAGCCCCAGCATTTT
TRBJ2-1	TRBV7-9	TRBD2	few	CASSPTGVSGSRGEQFF	TGTGCCAGCAGCCCGACGGGGGTTAGCGGGAGCCGCGGAGAGCAGTTCTTC
TRBJ1-5	TRBV20-1	-	once	CSARKGSNQPQHF	TGCAGTGCTAGAAAAGGGTCCAATCAGCCCCAGCATTTT
TRBJ2-5	TRBV7-9	TRBD2	-	CASSLAQGARLAGDPPETQYF	TGTGCCAGCAGCTTAGCGCAGGGGGCGCGACTAGCGGGAGACCCCCCAGAGACCCAGTACTTC
TRBJ2-7	TRBV28	TRBD1	-	CASSPPGTGRYEQYF	TGTGCCAGCAGCCCTCCCGGGACAGGGCGATATGAGCAGTACTTC
TRBJ1-1	TRBV11-1	-	-	CASSLARSSTEAFF	TGTGCCAGCAGCTTAGCCCGCTCGAGTACTGAAGCTTTCTTT
TRBJ2-7	TRBV7-9	TRBD2	-	CATRGTSGRDHEQYF	TGTGCCACGCGGGGGACTAGCGGGAGGGACCACGAGCAGTACTTC
TRBJ1-2	TRBV5-1	-	few	CASSPIGQLYYGYTF	TGCGCCAGCAGCCCCATAGGGCAGCTATACTATGGCTACACCTTC